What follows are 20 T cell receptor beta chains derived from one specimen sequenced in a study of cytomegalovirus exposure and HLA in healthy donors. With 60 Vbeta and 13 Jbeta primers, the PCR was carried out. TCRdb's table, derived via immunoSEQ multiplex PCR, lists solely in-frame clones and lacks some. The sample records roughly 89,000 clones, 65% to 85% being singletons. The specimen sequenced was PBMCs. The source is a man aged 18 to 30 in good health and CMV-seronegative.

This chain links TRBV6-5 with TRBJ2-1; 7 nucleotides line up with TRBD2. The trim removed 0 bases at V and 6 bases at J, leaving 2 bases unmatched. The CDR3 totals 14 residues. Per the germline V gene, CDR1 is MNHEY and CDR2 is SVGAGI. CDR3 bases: TGTGCCAGCAGTTACTCCGGGGGGAGCAATGAGCAGTTCTTC. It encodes CASSYSGGSNEQFF.

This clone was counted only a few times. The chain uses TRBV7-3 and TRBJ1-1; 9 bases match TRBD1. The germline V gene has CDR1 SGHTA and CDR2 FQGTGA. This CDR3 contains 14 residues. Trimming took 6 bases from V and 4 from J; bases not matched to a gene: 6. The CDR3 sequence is CASRPGQGSTEAFF. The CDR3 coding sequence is TGTGCCAGCAGACCCGGACAGGGGTCCACTGAAGCTTTCTTT.

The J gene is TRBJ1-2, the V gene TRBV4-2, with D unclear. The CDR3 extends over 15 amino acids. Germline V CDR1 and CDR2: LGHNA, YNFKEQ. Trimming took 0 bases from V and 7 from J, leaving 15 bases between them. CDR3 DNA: TGTGCCAGCAGCCAAGATCTAGAGGGCGCCGTTGGCTACACCTTC. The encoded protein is CASSQDLEGAVGYTF.

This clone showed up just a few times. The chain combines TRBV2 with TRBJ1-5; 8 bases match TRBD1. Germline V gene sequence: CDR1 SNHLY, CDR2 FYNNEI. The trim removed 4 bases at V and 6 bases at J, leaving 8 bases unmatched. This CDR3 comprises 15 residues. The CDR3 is CASSGLRQGRQPQHF. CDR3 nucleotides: TGTGCCAGCAGTGGGCTAAGACAGGGGCGTCAGCCCCAGCATTTT.

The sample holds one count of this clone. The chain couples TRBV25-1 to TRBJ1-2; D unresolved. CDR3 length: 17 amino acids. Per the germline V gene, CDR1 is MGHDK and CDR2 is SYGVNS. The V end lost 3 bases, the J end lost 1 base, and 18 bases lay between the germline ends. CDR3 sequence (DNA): TGTGCCAGCAGTGACCAGTGGGGAGAGAGCTTTAACTATGGCTACACCTTC. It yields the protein CASSDQWGESFNYGYTF.

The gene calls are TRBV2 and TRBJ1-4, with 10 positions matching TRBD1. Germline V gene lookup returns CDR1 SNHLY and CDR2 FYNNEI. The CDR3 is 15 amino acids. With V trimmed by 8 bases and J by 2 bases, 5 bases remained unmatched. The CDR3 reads CASWDRGATNEKLFF. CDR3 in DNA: TGTGCCAGCTGGGACAGGGGAGCGACTAATGAAAAACTGTTTTTT.

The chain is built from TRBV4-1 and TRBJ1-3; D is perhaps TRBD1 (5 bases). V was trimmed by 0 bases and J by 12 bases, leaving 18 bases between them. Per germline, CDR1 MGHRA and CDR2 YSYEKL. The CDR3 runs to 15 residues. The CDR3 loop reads CASSQDLSRVNDIYF. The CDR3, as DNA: TGCGCCAGCAGCCAAGATCTATCCAGGGTCAATGACATATATTTT.

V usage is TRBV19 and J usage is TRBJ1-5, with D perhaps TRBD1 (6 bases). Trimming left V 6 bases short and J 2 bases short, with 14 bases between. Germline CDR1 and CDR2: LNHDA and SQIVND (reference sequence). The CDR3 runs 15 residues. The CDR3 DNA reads TGTGCCAGTAGGGGAACAGGGTTGCGCAATCAGCCCCAGCATTTT. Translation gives CASRGTGLRNQPQHF.

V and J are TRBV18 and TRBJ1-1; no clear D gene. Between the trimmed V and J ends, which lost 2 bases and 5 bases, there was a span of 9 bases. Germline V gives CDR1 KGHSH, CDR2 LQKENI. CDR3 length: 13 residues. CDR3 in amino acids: CASSPGGLTEAFF. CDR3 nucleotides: TGTGCCAGCTCACCAGGAGGACTAACTGAAGCTTTCTTT.

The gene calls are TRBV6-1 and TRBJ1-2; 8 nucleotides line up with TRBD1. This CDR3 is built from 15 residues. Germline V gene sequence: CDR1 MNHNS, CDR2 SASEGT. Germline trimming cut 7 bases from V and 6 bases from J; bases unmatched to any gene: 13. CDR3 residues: CASMGLPAGGDGYTF. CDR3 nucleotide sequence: TGTGCCAGCATGGGCCTACCGGCAGGGGGCGATGGCTACACCTTC.

CDR3 region: CASSIQGALHGYTF. In DNA form, the CDR3 reads TGTGCCAGCAGTATCCAGGGGGCGCTTCATGGCTACACCTTC. The V call is TRBV28, the J call TRBJ1-2, with TRBD1 identical over 8 bases. Per germline, CDR1 MDHEN and CDR2 SYDVKM. V shed 5 bases and J 6 bases; nucleotides not matched to a gene: 8. The CDR3 is made up of 14 amino acids.

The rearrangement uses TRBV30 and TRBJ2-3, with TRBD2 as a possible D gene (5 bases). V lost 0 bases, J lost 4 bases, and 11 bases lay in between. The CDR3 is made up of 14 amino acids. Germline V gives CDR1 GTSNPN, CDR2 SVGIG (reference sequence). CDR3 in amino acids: CAWSVRPGADTQYF. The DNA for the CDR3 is TGTGCCTGGAGTGTACGTCCCGGGGCAGATACGCAGTATTTT.

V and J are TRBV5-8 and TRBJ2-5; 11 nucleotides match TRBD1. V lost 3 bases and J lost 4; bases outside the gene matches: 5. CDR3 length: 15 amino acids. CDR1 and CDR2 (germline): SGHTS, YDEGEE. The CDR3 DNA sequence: TGTGCCAGCAGCTACCGGACAGGGGGCGTAGAGACCCAGTACTTC. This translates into CASSYRTGGVETQYF. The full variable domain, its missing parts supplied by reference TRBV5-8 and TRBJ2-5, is EAGVTQSPTHLIKTRGQQATLRCSPISGHTSVYWYQQALGLGLQFLLWYDEGEERNRGNFPPRFSGRQFPNYSSELNVNALELEDSALYLCASSYRTGGVETQYFGPGTRLLVL.

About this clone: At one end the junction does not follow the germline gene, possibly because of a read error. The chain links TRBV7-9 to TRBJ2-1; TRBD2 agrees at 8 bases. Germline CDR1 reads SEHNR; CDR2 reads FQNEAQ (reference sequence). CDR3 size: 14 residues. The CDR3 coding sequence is TGTTCCAGCAGCTACCCGGGGGGGAACAATGAGCAGTTCTTC. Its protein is CSSSYPGGNNEQFF.

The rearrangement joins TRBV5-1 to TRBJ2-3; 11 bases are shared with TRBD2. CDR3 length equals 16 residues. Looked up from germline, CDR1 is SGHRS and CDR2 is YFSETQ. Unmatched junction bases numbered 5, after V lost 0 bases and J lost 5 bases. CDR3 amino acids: CASSLGSGTSGDTQYF. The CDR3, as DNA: TGCGCCAGCAGCTTGGGTTCCGGGACTAGCGGAGATACGCAGTATTTT.

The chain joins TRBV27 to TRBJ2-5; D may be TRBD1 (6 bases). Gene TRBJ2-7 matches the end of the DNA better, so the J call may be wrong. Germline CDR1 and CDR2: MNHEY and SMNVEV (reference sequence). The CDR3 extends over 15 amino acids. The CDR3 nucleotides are TGTGCCAGCAGTCCGCTCTCTTCGGGACACCGCGAGCAGTACTTC. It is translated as CASSPLSSGHREQYF.

For the CDR3, the DNA is TGTGCCAGCAGCGGAGGGGGCACGGTTTACAATGAGCAGTTCTTC. It encodes CASSGGGTVYNEQFF. The chain couples TRBV9 to TRBJ2-1; 7 bases are shared with TRBD1. Germline V lookup: CDR1 SGDLS, CDR2 YYNGEE. The CDR3 spans 15 residues. Unmatched junction bases numbered 7, after V lost 3 bases and J lost 4 bases.

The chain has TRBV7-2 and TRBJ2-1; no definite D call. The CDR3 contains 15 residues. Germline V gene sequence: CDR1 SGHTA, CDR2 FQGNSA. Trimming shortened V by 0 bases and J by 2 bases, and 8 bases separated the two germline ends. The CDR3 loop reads CASSLATKAYNEQFF. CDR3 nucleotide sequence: TGTGCCAGCAGCTTAGCCACTAAAGCCTACAATGAGCAGTTCTTC.

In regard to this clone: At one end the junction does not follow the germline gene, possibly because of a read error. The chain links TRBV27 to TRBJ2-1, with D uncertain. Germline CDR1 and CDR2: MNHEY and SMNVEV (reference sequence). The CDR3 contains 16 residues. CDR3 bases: TGTTCCAGCAGTTTATCCGTCTACCTGAACTACAATGAGCAGTTCTTC. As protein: CSSSLSVYLNYNEQFF.

DNA for the CDR3: TGTGCCTGGAGTGTAGGGGACAGGGGGAACACTGAAGCTTTCTTT. This encodes CAWSVGDRGNTEAFF. This chain uses TRBV30 with TRBJ1-1; 10 positions agree with TRBD1. Germline values: CDR1 GTSNPN, CDR2 SVGIG (reference sequence). Trimming at V came to 0 bases and at J to 1 base, leaving 2 bases not matched to a gene. This CDR3 comprises 15 residues.